This T cell receptor (beta chain) comes out of a study of shared clonotypes between healthy human individuals. Study as a whole: Donors had three CD4 naive, three CD4 memory, two CD8 naive and one CD8 memory plate apiece. Study-wide findings and caveats: Generally, naive subsets came out with larger estimated richness than memory subsets.

Method: immunoSEQ multiplex PCR; TCRdb's copy keeps in-frame clones and lacks some. There are approximately 350,000 clones in the sample; about 96% occur only once, and approximately 0.3% lies in the top ten. Remarks on this clone: Its cognate antigen is unknown.

Germline V gene data show CDR1 as SGHAT and CDR2 as FQNNGV. The CDR3 contains 13 residues. The ends lost 1 base at V and 4 bases at J; junction bases unmatched: 0. Sequencing was done on a sample of memory CD8+ T cells sorted from blood. The sample's subset: CD45RO+ cells pooled with CCR7-negative TemRA cells. The rearrangement joins TRBV11-2 to TRBJ2-5; 7 bases match TRBD2. This clonotype was sampled from a man aged 25 to 40 in good health. The CDR3 nucleotides are TGTGCCAGCAGCTTAGGACTAGCAGAGACCCAGTACTTC. Translating it yields CASSLGLAETQYF.